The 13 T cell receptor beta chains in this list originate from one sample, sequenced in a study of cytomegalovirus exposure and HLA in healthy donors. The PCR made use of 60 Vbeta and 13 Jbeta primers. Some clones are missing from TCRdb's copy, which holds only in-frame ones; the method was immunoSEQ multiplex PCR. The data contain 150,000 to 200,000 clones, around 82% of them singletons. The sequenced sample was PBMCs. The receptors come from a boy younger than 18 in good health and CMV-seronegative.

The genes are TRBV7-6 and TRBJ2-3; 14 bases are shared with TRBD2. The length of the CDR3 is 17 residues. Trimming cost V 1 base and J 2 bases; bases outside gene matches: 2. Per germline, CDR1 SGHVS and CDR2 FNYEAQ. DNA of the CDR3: TGTGCCAGCAGCTTAGTGGGACTAGCGGGGGTCACAGATACGCAGTATTTT. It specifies CASSLVGLAGVTDTQYF.

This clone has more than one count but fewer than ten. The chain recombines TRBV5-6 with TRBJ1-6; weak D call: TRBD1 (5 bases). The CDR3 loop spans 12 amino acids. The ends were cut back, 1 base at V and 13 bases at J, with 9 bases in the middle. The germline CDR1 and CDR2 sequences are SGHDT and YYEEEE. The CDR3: CASSLTGGPLHF. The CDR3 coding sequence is TGTGCCAGCAGCTTGACAGGTGGGCCCCTCCACTTT.

The CDR3 sequence is CASSDRGDTGELFF. The DNA of the CDR3 is TGTGCCAGCAGTGACAGGGGGGACACCGGGGAGCTGTTTTTT. The rearrangement joins TRBV25-1 to TRBJ2-2; a weak D match, TRBD1 (7 bases). The ends were cut back, 3 bases at V and 3 bases at J, with 8 bases in the middle. The germline V gene encodes CDR1 MGHDK and CDR2 SYGVNS. The CDR3 is 14 residues long.

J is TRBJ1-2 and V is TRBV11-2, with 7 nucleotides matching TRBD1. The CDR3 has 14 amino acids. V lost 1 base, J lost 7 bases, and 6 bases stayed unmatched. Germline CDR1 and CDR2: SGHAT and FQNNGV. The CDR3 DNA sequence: TGTGCCAGCAGCTTAGGCGAGGGGGCGAGTGGCTACACCTTC. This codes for CASSLGEGASGYTF.

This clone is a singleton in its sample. CDR3 nucleotide sequence: TGTGCCAGCAGCGTAGTTAGCGGCGGAGAGGATCAGTACTTC. Its protein is CASSVVSGGEDQYF. The chain is built from TRBV9 and TRBJ2-4; maybe TRBD2 (6 bases). Germline CDR1 is SGDLS and CDR2 is YYNGEE. CDR3 size: 14 residues. Trimming took off 0 bases at V and 12 bases at J, with 16 bases between the two ends.

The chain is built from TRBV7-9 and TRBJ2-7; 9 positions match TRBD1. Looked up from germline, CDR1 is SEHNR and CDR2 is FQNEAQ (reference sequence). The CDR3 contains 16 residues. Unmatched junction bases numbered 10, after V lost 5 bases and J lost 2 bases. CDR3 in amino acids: CASSIRQGDPTYEQYF. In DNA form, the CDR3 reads TGTGCCAGCAGCATCCGACAGGGGGACCCAACCTACGAGCAGTACTTC.

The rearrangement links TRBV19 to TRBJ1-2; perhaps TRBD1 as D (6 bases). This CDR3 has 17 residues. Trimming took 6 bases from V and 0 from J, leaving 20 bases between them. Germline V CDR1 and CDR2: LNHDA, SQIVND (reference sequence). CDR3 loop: CASRRHGQPKANYGYTF. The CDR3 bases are TGTGCCAGTAGGCGGCATGGACAGCCCAAAGCTAACTATGGCTACACCTTC.

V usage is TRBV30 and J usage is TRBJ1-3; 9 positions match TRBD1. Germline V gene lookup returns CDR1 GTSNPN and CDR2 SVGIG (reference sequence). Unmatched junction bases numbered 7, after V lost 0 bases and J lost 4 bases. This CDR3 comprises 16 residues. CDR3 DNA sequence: TGTGCCTGGAGTGTACAGGGGGCTTCACGAGGAAACACCATATATTTT. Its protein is CAWSVQGASRGNTIYF.

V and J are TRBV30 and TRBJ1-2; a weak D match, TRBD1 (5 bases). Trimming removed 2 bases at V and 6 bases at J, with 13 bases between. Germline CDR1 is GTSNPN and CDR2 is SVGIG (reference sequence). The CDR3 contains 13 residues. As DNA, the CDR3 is TGTGCCTGGAGTCCCAGGAGGGGCAATGGCTACACCTTC. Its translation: CAWSPRRGNGYTF.

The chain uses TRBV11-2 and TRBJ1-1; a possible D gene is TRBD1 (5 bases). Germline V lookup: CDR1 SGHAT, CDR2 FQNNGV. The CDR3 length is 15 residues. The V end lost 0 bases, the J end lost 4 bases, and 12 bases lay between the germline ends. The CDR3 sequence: CASSLERGQSTEAFF. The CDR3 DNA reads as TGTGCCAGCAGCTTAGAAAGGGGCCAGTCCACTGAAGCTTTCTTT.

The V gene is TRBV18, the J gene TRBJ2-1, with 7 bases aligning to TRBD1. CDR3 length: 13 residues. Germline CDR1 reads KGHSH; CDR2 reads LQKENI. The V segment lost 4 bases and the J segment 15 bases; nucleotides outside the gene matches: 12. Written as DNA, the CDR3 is TGTGCCAGCTCACAGGGACAGTTTTTAGAAGGGTTCTTC. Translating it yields CASSQGQFLEGFF.

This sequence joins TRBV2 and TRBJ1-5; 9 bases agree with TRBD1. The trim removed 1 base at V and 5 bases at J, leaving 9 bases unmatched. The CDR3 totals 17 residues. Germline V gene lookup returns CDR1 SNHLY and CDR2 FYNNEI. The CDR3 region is CASSEEQGAFPYQPQHF. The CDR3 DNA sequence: TGTGCCAGCAGTGAAGAACAGGGGGCTTTCCCTTATCAGCCCCAGCATTTT.

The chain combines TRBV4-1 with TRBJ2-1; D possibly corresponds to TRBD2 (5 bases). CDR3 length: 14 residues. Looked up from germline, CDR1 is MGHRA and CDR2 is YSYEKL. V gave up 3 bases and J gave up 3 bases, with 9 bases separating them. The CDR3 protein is CASSQGSGYNEQFF. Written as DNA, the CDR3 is TGCGCCAGCAGCCAGGGCAGCGGCTACAATGAGCAGTTCTTC.